Listed here are 3 T cell receptor beta chains from one sample, sequenced in a study of T cell repertoires in cytomegalovirus infection. These TCRs' antigens remain unknown. TCRdb analysed the reads with MiXCR anew, one entry per CDR3 protein. This sample has around 770,000 distinct CDR3 sequences, with 25% to 30% found just once. Sequenced here: cultured CD8+ T cells from PBMCs, sampled from culture after CMV antigen stimulation. The receptors here all came from a human donor in good health (CMV status not recorded). Some clones in this sample may be carry-over from other donors' samples.

This chain connects TRBV6-1 to TRBJ2-1; 10 nucleotides match TRBD2. The CDR3 spans 16 residues. CDR1 and CDR2 (germline): MNHNS, SASEGT. Losses at the gene ends were 2 bases for V and 4 bases for J; bases not matched to a gene: 5. The CDR3 region is CASSELAGGGYNEQFF. The CDR3 DNA is TGTGCCAGCAGTGAATTAGCGGGGGGAGGGTACAATGAGCAGTTCTTC.

The chain employs TRBV6-2 or TRBV6-3 and TRBJ2-1, with D possibly matching TRBD1 (6 bases). Germline CDR1 is MNHEY and CDR2 is SVGEGT. Trimming took 6 bases from V and 5 from J, leaving 20 bases between them. The CDR3 is 16 amino acids. The CDR3 region is CASSPSGRGRHNEQFF. The CDR3 DNA is TGTGCCAGCAGCCCCAGTGGCAGGGGACGCCACAATGAGCAGTTCTTC.

The chain combines TRBV11-1 with TRBJ1-5; 7 nucleotides line up with TRBD1. Germline V gene lookup returns CDR1 SGHAT and CDR2 FQDESV (reference sequence). The CDR3 contains 14 residues. The V and J ends lost 2 bases and 8 bases, in that order; junction bases with no gene match: 6. The CDR3 nucleotides are TGTGCCAGCAGCTTAAGTACAGGGGACGAGCCCCAGCATTTT. Translated: CASSLSTGDEPQHF.